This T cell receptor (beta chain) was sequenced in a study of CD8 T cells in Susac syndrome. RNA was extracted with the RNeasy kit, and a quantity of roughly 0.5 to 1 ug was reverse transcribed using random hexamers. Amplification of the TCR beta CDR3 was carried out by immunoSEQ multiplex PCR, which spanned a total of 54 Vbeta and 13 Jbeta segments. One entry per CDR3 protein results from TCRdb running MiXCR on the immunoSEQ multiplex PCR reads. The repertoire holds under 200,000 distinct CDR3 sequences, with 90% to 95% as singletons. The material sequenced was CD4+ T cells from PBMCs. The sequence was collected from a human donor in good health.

The CDR3 is CASRTGTPGGPGELFF. CDR3 nucleotide sequence: TGTGCCAGCAGGACGGGGACCCCCGGGGGACCCGGGGAGCTGTTTTTT. The V call is TRBV12-3 or TRBV12-4, the J call TRBJ2-2; perhaps TRBD2 as D (6 bases). CDR3 size: 16 residues. Trimming pared 6 bases from V and 6 bases from J, leaving 20 bases between.